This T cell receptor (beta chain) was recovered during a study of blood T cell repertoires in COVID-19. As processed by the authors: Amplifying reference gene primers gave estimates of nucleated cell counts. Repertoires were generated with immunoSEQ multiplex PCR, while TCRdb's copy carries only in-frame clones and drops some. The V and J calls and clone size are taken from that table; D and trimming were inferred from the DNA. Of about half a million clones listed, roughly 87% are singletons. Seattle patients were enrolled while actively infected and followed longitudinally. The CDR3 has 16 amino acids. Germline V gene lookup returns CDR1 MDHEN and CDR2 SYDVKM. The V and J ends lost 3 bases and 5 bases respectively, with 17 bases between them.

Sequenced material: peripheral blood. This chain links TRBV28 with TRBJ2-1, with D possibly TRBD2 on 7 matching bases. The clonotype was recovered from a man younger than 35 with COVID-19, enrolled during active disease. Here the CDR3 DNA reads TGTGCCAGCAGTTTCTTATCGGGGGGCTTCGACAATGAGCAGTTCTTC. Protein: CASSFLSGGFDNEQFF.